The entry below describes one T cell receptor beta chain. What it binds is not known. V lost 3 bases and J 5 bases, leaving 6 bases between the germline ends. Per germline, CDR1 KGHSH and CDR2 LQKENI. CDR3 length: 12 amino acids. An input of about 0.5 to 1 ug of RNA was subjected to reverse transcription using random hexamers. Across 54 Vbeta and 13 Jbeta, TCR beta CDR3 was amplified with immunoSEQ multiplex PCR. One entry per CDR3 protein, called by TCRdb with MiXCR from the immunoSEQ multiplex PCR reads. The sample includes fewer than 350,000 distinct CDR3 sequences, 90% to 95% seen only once; the top ten take less than 0.08%. This sample was taken from a study of CD8 T cells in Susac syndrome. CD8+ and CD4+ T cells from blood underwent TCR beta sequencing, which was carried out in a high-throughput format. TEMRA cells were enriched by FACS, while CD8+ and CD4+ T cells were obtained through a negative isolation that was performed magnetically.

General study results and limits: The study's TCR sequencing and HLA analysis drew on a certain number of individuals. That number was acknowledged as relatively small.

This clonotype was sampled from a human donor with multiple sclerosis. Sequenced: CD4+ T cells from PBMCs. The J gene is TRBJ2-3, the V gene TRBV18; D is undetermined. The CDR3, as DNA: TGTGCCAGCTCACCCATCAGAGATACGCAGTATTTT. This translates into CASSPIRDTQYF.